A single sample gave rise to the 27 T cell receptor beta chains below, sequenced in a study of CD8+CD57+ T cells in acquired aplastic anemia. Profiling of TCR beta VDJ combinations and CDR3 sequences used genomic DNA as template. One entry per CDR3 protein results from TCRdb running MiXCR on the reads. The sample lists around 150,000 distinct CDR3 sequences, around 41% occurring once. Sample: sorted CD4+, CD8+, or CD8+CD57+ T cells (not recorded which) from PBMCs. The receptor source for this set is a human donor in good health, serving as a control.

The rearrangement joins TRBV30 to TRBJ1-1; D uncertain. Germline V gene lookup returns CDR1 GTSNPN and CDR2 SVGIG (reference sequence). The CDR3 is 10 amino acids. Trimming took 5 bases from V and 8 from J, leaving 9 bases between them. CDR3 in amino acids: CAWGLEEAFF. CDR3 nucleotides: TGTGCCTGGGGGCTTGAGGAAGCTTTCTTT.

This clonotype was found many times. This chain uses TRBV2 with TRBJ2-5; a possible D gene is TRBD2 (6 bases). This CDR3 region has 13 residues. The germline V gene encodes CDR1 SNHLY and CDR2 FYNNEI. V lost 8 bases to trimming and J lost 3 bases, with 13 bases between them. CDR3 nucleotide sequence: TGTGCCAGCGTGGAGCGGACTAAAGAGACCCAGTACTTC. Its protein product is CASVERTKETQYF.

There are many counts of this clonotype. J is TRBJ2-1 and V is TRBV20-1; 7 bases line up with TRBD2. Germline-derived CDR1 and CDR2 are DFQATT and SNEGSKA (reference sequence). This CDR3 has 18 residues. The V and J ends lost 2 bases and 8 bases, in that order; junction bases with no gene match: 21. The CDR3, as DNA: TGCAGTGCTAGAAACCCCAGCGGGATTCGTGGTAGTGGCTATGAGCAGTTCTTC. Translating gives CSARNPSGIRGSGYEQFF.

Ten or more counts support this clonotype. The J gene is TRBJ2-5, the V gene TRBV25-1; 8 bases are shared with TRBD1. V lost 4 bases, J lost 4 bases, and 5 bases stayed unmatched. The CDR3 loop spans 14 amino acids. From germline, CDR1 is MGHDK and CDR2 SYGVNS. In nucleotides, the CDR3 is TGTGCCAGCAGTGTTCAGGGGGCAGGAGAGACCCAGTACTTC. The encoded protein is CASSVQGAGETQYF.

In the case of this clonotype: A much larger clonotype is one base distant, so this may be a read error. The chain uses TRBV20-1 and TRBJ1-5; D is undetermined. The germline V and J ends were trimmed by 6 bases and 0 bases, with 12 bases remaining between them. This CDR3 is built from 14 residues. Looked up from germline, CDR1 is DFQATT and CDR2 is SNEGSKA (reference sequence). The CDR3, as DNA: TGCAGTGCCAAAATACTGATTAGCAATCAGCCCCAGCATTTT. This gives the protein CSAKILISNQPQHF.

The chain links TRBV5-1 to TRBJ2-5, with TRBD1 as a possible D gene (6 bases). Germline loops: CDR1 SGHRS, CDR2 YFSETQ. The CDR3 extends over 15 amino acids. Trimming stripped 7 bases from V and 1 base from J, with 17 bases between. The chain's CDR3 is CASGYDGTLQETQYF. The CDR3 nucleotides read TGCGCCAGCGGCTACGACGGGACACTCCAAGAGACCCAGTACTTC.

This rearrangement joins TRBV29-1 to TRBJ1-5, with no clear D. Trimming removed 7 bases at V and 2 bases at J, with 9 bases between. The CDR3 consists of 12 residues. Germline-derived CDR1 and CDR2 are SQVTM and ANQGSEA. The CDR3 sequence is CSAKAGNQPQHF. CDR3 sequence (DNA): TGCAGCGCCAAAGCCGGCAATCAGCCCCAGCATTTT. Full variable domain (outside the CDR3, taken from reference TRBV29-1 and TRBJ1-5): SAVISQKPSRDICQRGTSLTIQCQVDSQVTMMFWYRQQPGQSLTLIATANQGSEATYESGFVIDKFPISRPNLTFSTLTVSNMSPEDSSIYLCSAKAGNQPQHFGDGTRLSIL.

There are a few counts of this clonotype. This chain joins TRBV10-3 and TRBJ2-5; 10 bases line up with TRBD1. Unmatched junction bases numbered 2, after V lost 5 bases and J lost 2 bases. Per germline, CDR1 ENHRY and CDR2 SYGVKD. This CDR3 comprises 14 residues. DNA of the CDR3: TGTGCCATCAGTCCGGACAGGGGGCAAGAGACCCAGTACTTC. Amino acid sequence: CAISPDRGQETQYF.

The sample holds many counts of this clonotype. Here the CDR3 reads CSAREQSGNTIYF. The CDR3 DNA reads TGCAGTGCTAGAGAACAAAGTGGAAACACCATATATTTT. The chain uses TRBV20-1 and TRBJ1-3; D is unclear. CDR1 is DFQATT and CDR2 is SNEGSKA in the germline V gene (reference sequence). This CDR3 comprises 13 residues. V lost 0 bases and J lost 3, with 6 bases in between.

J is TRBJ2-5 and V is TRBV6-9; D not certain. Germline values: CDR1 MNHGY, CDR2 SVAAGI. There are 11 residues in the CDR3. Trimming pared 6 bases from V and 5 bases from J, leaving 7 bases between. CDR3 sequence: CASRMWETQYF. The DNA for the CDR3 is TGTGCCAGCAGGATGTGGGAGACCCAGTACTTC.

In its sample, this clonotype is medium-sized. The chain carries TRBV7-2 and TRBJ2-1; D is unclear. The CDR3 loop spans 13 amino acids. V was shortened by 5 bases and J by 6 bases, with 11 bases between the two germline ends. Germline V gene sequence: CDR1 SGHTA, CDR2 FQGNSA. This CDR3 is CASSINRANEQFF. The CDR3 DNA reads as TGTGCCAGCAGCATCAACCGGGCCAATGAGCAGTTCTTC.

A word on this clonotype: A much more abundant neighbour one base away suggests this may be a read error. V usage is TRBV7-2 and J usage is TRBJ1-3; no reliable D call. CDR1 is SGHTA, CDR2 FQGNSA, per germline. Trimming shortened V by 6 bases and J by 5 bases, and 5 bases separated the two germline ends. The CDR3 has 11 amino acids. The CDR3: CASSFRNTIYF. The CDR3 DNA reads TGTGCCAGCAGTTTCCGAAACACCATATATTTT.

Concerning this clonotype: A much larger clone lies a single base off, so this may be a read error. This chain uses TRBV3-1 with TRBJ2-7; D uncertain. CDR1 is LGHDT, CDR2 YNNKEL, per germline (reference sequence). This CDR3 contains 14 residues. V was trimmed by 5 bases and J by 2 bases, leaving 13 bases between them. CDR3 amino acids: CASSVLLDPYEQYF. For the CDR3, the DNA is TGTGCCAGCAGCGTACTACTGGACCCCTACGAGCAGTACTTC.

This clonotype showed up many times. V gene TRBV20-1 combines with J gene TRBJ1-1; TRBD1 matches at 7 bases. CDR3 length: 13 amino acids. V lost 6 bases to trimming and J lost 4 bases; unmatched junction nucleotides: 8. Looked up from germline, CDR1 is DFQATT and CDR2 is SNEGSKA (reference sequence). Here the CDR3 reads CSALRGVVTEAFF. In nucleotides, the CDR3 is TGCAGTGCCCTCAGGGGGGTGGTCACTGAAGCTTTCTTT.

This clonotype was seen ten or more times. The V and J genes are TRBV19 and TRBJ2-1; the D is unclear. V lost 4 bases and J 2 bases, leaving 15 bases between the germline ends. The CDR3 is 16 residues long. CDR1 and CDR2 (germline): LNHDA, SQIVND (reference sequence). The CDR3 DNA sequence: TGTGCCAGTAGTACAGTAGGAGCTGGCCCCTACAATGAGCAGTTCTTC. This codes for CASSTVGAGPYNEQFF. The variable domain in full, with the rest retrieved from reference TRBV19 and TRBJ2-1, is DGGITQSPKYLFRKEGQNVTLSCEQNLNHDAMYWYRQDPGQGLRLIYYSQIVNDFQKGDIAEGYSVSREKKESFPLTVTSAQKNPTAFYLCASSTVGAGPYNEQFFGPGTRLTVL.

This clonotype was seen ten or more times. V usage is TRBV5-4 and J usage is TRBJ2-3, with TRBD2 identical over 11 bases. The CDR3 loop spans 16 amino acids. J lost 6 bases, V lost 3 bases, and 9 bases had no gene match. Germline lookup yields CDR1 SGHNT and CDR2 YYREEE (reference sequence). The CDR3 DNA is TGTGCCAGCAGCTCGACTAGCGGGATAGGAGGGGATACGCAGTATTTT. It encodes CASSSTSGIGGDTQYF.

This sequence joins TRBV5-1 and TRBJ2-5; TRBD2 aligns across 11 bases. The CDR3 consists of 16 residues. Germline assignment: CDR1 SGHRS and CDR2 YFSETQ. Trimming removed 3 bases from V and 5 bases from J; junction bases left unmatched: 9. The CDR3 loop is CASSSSSGRARETQYF. CDR3 nucleotides: TGCGCCAGCAGCTCGAGTAGCGGGAGGGCCCGGGAGACCCAGTACTTC.

The sample holds many counts of this clonotype. The rearrangement joins TRBV5-1 to TRBJ1-4; D might be TRBD1 (6 bases). CDR3 length: 15 amino acids. Trimming cost V 3 bases and J 8 bases, with 17 bases left between them. The germline CDR1 and CDR2 sequences are SGHRS and YFSETQ. The CDR3 DNA reads TGCGCCAGCAGCTCCACCAACAGGGAAGGGGAAAAACTGTTTTTT. This sequence encodes CASSSTNREGEKLFF.

Ten or more counts support this clonotype. V and J are TRBV5-1 and TRBJ2-7; D is ambiguous. V shed 0 bases and J shed 2 bases, with 6 bases lying between them. Germline assignment: CDR1 SGHRS and CDR2 YFSETQ. The CDR3 loop spans 13 amino acids. This CDR3 is CASSLDETYEQYF. CDR3 in DNA: TGCGCCAGCAGCTTGGACGAGACCTACGAGCAGTACTTC.

A remark on this clonotype: Given a much more abundant clone one base away, this may be a read error. The CDR3 does not end in the conserved phenylalanine or tryptophan, so this is likely a read error. The chain has TRBV3-1 and TRBJ1-6; no clear D gene. V was clipped by 1 base and J by 7 bases, with 5 bases between them. The germline gives CDR1 LGHDT, CDR2 YNNKEL (reference sequence). The CDR3 totals 13 residues. The CDR3 sequence is CASSQVLNSPLHS. DNA of the CDR3: TGTGCCAGCAGCCAAGTTCTAAATTCACCCCTCCACTCT.

The chain joins TRBV24-1 to TRBJ2-1; unclear D gene. Germline V gene lookup returns CDR1 KGHDR and CDR2 SFDVKD. Trimming shortened V by 3 bases and J by 6 bases, and 8 bases separated the two germline ends. The CDR3 contains 13 residues. The CDR3 DNA sequence: TGTGCCACCAGTGATGATGGCAGCAATGAGCAGTTCTTC. Its protein product is CATSDDGSNEQFF.

This clonotype was picked up many times. The V call is TRBV5-1, the J call TRBJ1-6; 8 nucleotides line up with TRBD1. The CDR3 loop spans 14 amino acids. The V and J ends lost 0 bases and 8 bases, in that order; junction bases with no gene match: 1. Germline CDR1 and CDR2: SGHRS and YFSETQ. CDR3 sequence: CASSLETGDSPLHF. The CDR3 DNA follows: TGCGCCAGCAGCTTGGAGACAGGGGATTCACCCCTCCACTTT. The complete variable domain, with remaining parts taken from reference TRBV5-1 and TRBJ1-6, reads KAGVTQTPRYLIKTRGQQVTLSCSPISGHRSVSWYQQTPGQGLQFLFEYFSETQRNKGNFPGRFSGRQFSNSRSEMNVSTLELGDSALYLCASSLETGDSPLHFGNGTRLTVT.

The sample holds many counts of this clonotype. The J gene is TRBJ2-1, the V gene TRBV5-1; 9 bases map to TRBD2. The germline V gene has CDR1 SGHRS and CDR2 YFSETQ. The ends lost 7 bases at V and 4 bases at J; junction bases unmatched: 6. The CDR3 has 14 residues. The CDR3 protein is CASASGTLYNEQFF. For the CDR3, the DNA is TGCGCCAGCGCTAGCGGGACCTTATACAATGAGCAGTTCTTC.

The chain has TRBV25-1 and TRBJ1-3, with D uncertain. From germline, CDR1 is MGHDK and CDR2 SYGVNS. The V and J ends lost 3 bases and 0 bases respectively, with 9 bases between them. The CDR3 length is 15 residues. The CDR3 loop is CASSETSSSGNTIYF. CDR3 bases: TGTGCCAGCAGTGAGACATCGAGCTCTGGAAACACCATATATTTT.

With regard to this clonotype: A read error may be the cause here, since a much bigger clone is one base away. The chain employs TRBV12-5 and TRBJ1-2; D is possibly TRBD1 (6 bases). The ends were cut back, 3 bases at V and 3 bases at J, with 14 bases in the middle. The CDR3 loop spans 15 amino acids. Germline CDR1 and CDR2: LGHNT and FRNRAP. The CDR3 region has the DNA TGTGCTAGTGGTTTTCCCAACGGGGGCCACTATGGCTACACCTTC. Protein: CASGFPNGGHYGYTF.

This clonotype showed up many times. The J gene is TRBJ1-2, the V gene TRBV5-1; no reliable D call. Trimming removed 1 base from V and 7 bases from J, with 14 bases in between. From germline, CDR1 is SGHRS and CDR2 YFSETQ. The length of the CDR3 is 14 residues. In DNA form, the CDR3 reads TGCGCCAGCAGCTTGAATCCCGACCCCTCTGGCTACACCTTC. Translated: CASSLNPDPSGYTF.

The table lists this clonotype with many counts. V and J are TRBV20-1 and TRBJ1-6; possibly TRBD1 for D (6 bases). CDR3 length equals 15 residues. The germline V gene encodes CDR1 DFQATT and CDR2 SNEGSKA (reference sequence). Between the trimmed V and J ends, which lost 3 bases and 3 bases, there was a span of 12 bases. CDR3 region: CSASLGHLYNSPLHF. Written as DNA, the CDR3 is TGCAGTGCTAGCCTGGGACACCTCTATAATTCACCCCTCCACTTT.